This TCR beta chain is from a study of OX40 agonist ivuxolimab in advanced cancers. Findings and caveats of the study: CD8+ T cells (on average) carried more expanded clones than CD4+ T cells.

This clone was detected only once. No antigen is known for it. Germline values: CDR1 SEHNR, CDR2 FQNEAQ (reference sequence). The V gene lost 7 bases and the J gene lost 1 base, with 13 bases spanning the gap. This CDR3 region has 14 residues. The method was immunoSEQ multiplex PCR; TCRdb's version includes in-frame clones alone and lacks a portion of them. The repertoire holds 20,000 to 25,000 clones, with just under 90% as singletons. The sample was CD4+ or CD8+ T cells sorted from blood, taken in a trial of the OX40 agonist ivuxolimab. This TCR was recovered from an adult with an advanced solid tumor such as melanoma, head and neck, liver or kidney cancer. This chain links TRBV7-9 with TRBJ2-5; D could derive from TRBD1 or TRBD2 (5 bases each). The CDR3 DNA follows: TGTGCCAGCAACCAAAGGGACGGCCAAGAGACCCAGTACTTC. Residues: CASNQRDGQETQYF.